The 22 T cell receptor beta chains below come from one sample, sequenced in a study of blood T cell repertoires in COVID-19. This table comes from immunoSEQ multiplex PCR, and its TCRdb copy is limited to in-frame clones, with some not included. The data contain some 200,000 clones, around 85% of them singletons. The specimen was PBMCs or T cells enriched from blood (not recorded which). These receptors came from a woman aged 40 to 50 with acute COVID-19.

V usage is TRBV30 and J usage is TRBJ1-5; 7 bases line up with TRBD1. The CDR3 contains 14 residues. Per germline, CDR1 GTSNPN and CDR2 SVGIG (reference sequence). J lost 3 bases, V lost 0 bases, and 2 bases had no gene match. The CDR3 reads CAWSVGTDNQPQHF. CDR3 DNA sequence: TGTGCCTGGAGTGTAGGGACAGACAATCAGCCCCAGCATTTT.

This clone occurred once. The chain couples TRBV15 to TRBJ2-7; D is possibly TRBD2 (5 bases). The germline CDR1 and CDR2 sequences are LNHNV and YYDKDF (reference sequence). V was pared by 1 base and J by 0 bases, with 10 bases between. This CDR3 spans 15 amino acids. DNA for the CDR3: TGTGCCACCAGCAGAGGCCTAGCCTTCTCCTACGAGCAGTACTTC. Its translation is CATSRGLAFSYEQYF.

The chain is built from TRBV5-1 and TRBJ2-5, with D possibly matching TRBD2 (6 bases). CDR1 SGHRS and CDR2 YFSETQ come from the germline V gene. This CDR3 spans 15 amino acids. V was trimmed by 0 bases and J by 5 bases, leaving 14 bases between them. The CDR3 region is CASSLAAEGWETQYF. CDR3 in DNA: TGCGCCAGCAGCTTGGCCGCGGAGGGGTGGGAGACCCAGTACTTC.

CDR3 nucleotides: TGTGCCAGCAGCTCTAGCGTGCTCCAGTACTTC. Its protein is CASSSSVLQYF. The chain combines TRBV7-9 with TRBJ2-7; possibly TRBD2 for D (6 bases). This CDR3 contains 11 residues. The V and J ends lost 4 bases and 10 bases respectively, with 11 bases between them. Germline loops: CDR1 SEHNR, CDR2 FQNEAQ (reference sequence).

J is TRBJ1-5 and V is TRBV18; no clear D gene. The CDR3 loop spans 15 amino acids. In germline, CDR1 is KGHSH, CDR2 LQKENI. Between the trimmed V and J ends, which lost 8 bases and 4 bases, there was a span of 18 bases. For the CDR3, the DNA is TGTGCCAGCGCCCCACCCGGCCCGGGTAATCAGCCCCAGCATTTT. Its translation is CASAPPGPGNQPQHF.

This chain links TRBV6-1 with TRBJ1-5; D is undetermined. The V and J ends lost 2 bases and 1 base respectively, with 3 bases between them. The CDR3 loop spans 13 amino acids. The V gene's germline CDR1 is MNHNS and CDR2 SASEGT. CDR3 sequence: CASSEQSNQPQHF. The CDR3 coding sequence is TGTGCCAGCAGTGAACAGAGCAATCAGCCCCAGCATTTT.

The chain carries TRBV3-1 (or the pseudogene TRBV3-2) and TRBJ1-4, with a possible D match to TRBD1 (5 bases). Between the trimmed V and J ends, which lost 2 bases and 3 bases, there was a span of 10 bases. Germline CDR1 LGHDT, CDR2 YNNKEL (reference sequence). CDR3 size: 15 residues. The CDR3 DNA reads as TGTGCCAGCAGCCAAAATTGGGGGGCTAATGAAAAACTGTTTTTT. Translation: CASSQNWGANEKLFF.

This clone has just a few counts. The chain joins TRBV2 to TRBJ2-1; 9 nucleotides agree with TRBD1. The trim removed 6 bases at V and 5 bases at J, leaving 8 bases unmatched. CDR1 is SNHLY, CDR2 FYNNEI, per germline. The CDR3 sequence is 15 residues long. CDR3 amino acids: CASSSDRGRDNEQFF. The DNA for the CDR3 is TGTGCCAGCAGCTCGGACAGGGGAAGGGACAATGAGCAGTTCTTC. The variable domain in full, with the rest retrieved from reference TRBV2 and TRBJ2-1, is EPEVTQTPSHQVTQMGQEVILRCVPISNHLYFYWYRQILGQKVEFLVSFYNNEISEKSEIFDDQFSVERPDGSNFTLKIRSTKLEDSAMYFCASSSDRGRDNEQFFGPGTRLTVL.

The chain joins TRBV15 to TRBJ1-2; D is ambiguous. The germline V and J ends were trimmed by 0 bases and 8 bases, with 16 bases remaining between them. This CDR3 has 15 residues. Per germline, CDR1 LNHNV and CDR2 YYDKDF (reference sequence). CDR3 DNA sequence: TGTGCCACCAGCAGAGAAGGGAGACGCCGGCCCGGCTACACCTTC. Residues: CATSREGRRRPGYTF.

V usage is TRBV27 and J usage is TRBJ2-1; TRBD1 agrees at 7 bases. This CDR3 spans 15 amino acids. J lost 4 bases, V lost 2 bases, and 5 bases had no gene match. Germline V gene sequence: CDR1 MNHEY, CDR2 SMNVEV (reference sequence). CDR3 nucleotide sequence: TGTGCCAGCAGTTTAGGACAGGTCCCTTACAATGAGCAGTTCTTC. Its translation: CASSLGQVPYNEQFF.

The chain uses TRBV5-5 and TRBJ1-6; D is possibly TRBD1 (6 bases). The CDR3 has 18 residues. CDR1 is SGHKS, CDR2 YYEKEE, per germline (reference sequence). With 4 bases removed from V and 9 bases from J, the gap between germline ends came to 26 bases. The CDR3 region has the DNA TGTGCCAGCAGCCAGAGCAACAGGGAGCGCCTCGCCATTTCACCCCTCCACTTT. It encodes CASSQSNRERLAISPLHF.

CDR3 loop: CASSLQQGYTDTQYF. The CDR3 nucleotides are TGTGCCAGCAGCTTACAACAGGGATACACAGATACGCAGTATTTT. The genes are TRBV7-2 and TRBJ2-3, with D possibly being TRBD1 (6 bases). CDR3 length: 15 amino acids. Trimming removed 2 bases at V and 2 bases at J, with 11 bases between. Germline CDR1 SGHTA, CDR2 FQGNSA.

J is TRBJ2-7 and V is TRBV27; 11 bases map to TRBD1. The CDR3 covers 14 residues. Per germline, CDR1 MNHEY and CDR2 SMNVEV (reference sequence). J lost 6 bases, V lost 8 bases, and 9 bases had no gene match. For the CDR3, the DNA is TGTGCCAGCGGTTCGGGACAGGGGGGCAGCGAGCAGTACTTC. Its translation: CASGSGQGGSEQYF.

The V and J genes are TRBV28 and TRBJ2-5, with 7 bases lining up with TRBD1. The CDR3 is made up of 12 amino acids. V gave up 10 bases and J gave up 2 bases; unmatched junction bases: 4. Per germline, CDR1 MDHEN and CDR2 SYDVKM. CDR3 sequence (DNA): TGTGCCACCAAGGGACAGCAAGAGACCCAGTACTTC. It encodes CATKGQQETQYF.

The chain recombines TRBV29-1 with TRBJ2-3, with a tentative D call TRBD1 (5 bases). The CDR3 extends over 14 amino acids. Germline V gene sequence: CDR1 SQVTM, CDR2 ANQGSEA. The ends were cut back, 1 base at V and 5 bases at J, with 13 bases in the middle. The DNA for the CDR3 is TGCAGCGTTGAAGGGCAGGGTATCGGAGATACGCAGTATTTT. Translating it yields CSVEGQGIGDTQYF.

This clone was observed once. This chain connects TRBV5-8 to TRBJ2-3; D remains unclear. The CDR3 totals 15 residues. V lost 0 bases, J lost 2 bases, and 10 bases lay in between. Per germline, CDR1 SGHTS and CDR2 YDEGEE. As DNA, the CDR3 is TGTGCCAGCAGCTTGGAACCACAAGTCACAGATACGCAGTATTTT. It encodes CASSLEPQVTDTQYF.

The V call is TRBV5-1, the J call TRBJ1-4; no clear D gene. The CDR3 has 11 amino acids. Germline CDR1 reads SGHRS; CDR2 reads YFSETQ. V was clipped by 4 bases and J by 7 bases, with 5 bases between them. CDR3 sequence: CASSSGEKLFF. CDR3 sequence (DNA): TGCGCCAGCAGCAGCGGTGAAAAACTGTTTTTT.

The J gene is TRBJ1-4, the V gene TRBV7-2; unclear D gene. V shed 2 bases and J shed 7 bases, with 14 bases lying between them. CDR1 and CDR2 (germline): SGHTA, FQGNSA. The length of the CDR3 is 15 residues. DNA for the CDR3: TGTGCCAGCAGCTTAATGGAGGGAGGGTTTGAAAAACTGTTTTTT. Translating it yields CASSLMEGGFEKLFF.

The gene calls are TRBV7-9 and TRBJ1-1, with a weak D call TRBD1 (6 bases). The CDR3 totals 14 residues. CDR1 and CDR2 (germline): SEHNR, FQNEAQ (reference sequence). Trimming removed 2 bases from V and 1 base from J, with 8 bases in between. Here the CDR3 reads CASSLLGGNTEAFF. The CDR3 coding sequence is TGTGCCAGCAGCTTATTAGGGGGGAACACTGAAGCTTTCTTT.

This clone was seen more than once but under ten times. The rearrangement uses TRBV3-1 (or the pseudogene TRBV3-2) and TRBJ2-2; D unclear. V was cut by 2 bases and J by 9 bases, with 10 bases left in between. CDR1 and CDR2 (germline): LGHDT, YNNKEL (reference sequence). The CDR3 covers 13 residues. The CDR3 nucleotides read TGTGCCAGCAGCCAATATGGCCTCCGGGAGCTGTTTTTT. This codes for CASSQYGLRELFF.

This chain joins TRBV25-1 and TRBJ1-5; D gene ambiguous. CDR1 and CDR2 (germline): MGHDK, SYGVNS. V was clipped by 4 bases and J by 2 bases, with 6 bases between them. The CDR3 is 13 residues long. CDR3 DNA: TGTGCCAGCAGTGGAGAAGGCAATCAGCCCCAGCATTTT. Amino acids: CASSGEGNQPQHF.

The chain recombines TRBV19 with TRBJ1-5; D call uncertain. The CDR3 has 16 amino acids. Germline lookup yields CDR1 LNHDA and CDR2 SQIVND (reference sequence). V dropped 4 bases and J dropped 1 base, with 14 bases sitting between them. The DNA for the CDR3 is TGTGCCAGTAGTAATGGGTGGGGAGGGAGCAATCAGCCCCAGCATTTT. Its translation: CASSNGWGGSNQPQHF.